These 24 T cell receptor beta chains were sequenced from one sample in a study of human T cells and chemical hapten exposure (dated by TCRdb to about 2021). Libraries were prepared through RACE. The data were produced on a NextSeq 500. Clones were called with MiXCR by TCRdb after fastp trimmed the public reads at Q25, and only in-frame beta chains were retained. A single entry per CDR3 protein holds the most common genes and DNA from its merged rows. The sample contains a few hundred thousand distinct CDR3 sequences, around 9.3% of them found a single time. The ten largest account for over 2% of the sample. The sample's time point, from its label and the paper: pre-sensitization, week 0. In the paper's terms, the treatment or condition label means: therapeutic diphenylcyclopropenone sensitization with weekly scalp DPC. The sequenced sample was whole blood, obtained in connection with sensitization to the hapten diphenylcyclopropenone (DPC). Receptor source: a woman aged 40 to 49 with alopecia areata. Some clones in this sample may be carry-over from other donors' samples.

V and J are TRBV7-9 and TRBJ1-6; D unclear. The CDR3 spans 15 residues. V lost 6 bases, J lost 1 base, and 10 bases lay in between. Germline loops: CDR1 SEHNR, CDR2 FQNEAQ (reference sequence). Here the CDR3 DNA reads TGTGCCAGCAGGCCAATACTATCCTATAATTCACCCCTCCACTTT. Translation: CASRPILSYNSPLHF.

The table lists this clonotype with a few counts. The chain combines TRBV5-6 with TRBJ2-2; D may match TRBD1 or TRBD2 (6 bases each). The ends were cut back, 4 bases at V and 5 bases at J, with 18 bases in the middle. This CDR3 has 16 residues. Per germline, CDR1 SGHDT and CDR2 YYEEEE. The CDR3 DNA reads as TGTGCCAGCAGCCTCGAGGGGGGCTGGAGAACCGGGGAGCTGTTTTTT. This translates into CASSLEGGWRTGELFF.

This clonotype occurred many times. The CDR3: CASSPADRKNTEAFF. DNA for the CDR3: TGTGCCAGCAGCCCCGCGGACAGAAAAAACACTGAAGCTTTCTTT. The chain combines TRBV3-1 with TRBJ1-1, with D possibly TRBD1 on 6 matching bases. The V gene's germline CDR1 is LGHDT and CDR2 YNNKEL (reference sequence). This CDR3 region has 15 residues. The V gene lost 4 bases and the J gene lost 2 bases, with 14 bases spanning the gap.

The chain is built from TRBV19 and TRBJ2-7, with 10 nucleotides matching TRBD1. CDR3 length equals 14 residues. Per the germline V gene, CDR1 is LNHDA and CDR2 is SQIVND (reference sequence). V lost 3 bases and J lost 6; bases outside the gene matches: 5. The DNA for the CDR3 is TGTGCCAGTAGTATCGGAGGGACAGGGGTCGAGCAGTACTTC. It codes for CASSIGGTGVEQYF.

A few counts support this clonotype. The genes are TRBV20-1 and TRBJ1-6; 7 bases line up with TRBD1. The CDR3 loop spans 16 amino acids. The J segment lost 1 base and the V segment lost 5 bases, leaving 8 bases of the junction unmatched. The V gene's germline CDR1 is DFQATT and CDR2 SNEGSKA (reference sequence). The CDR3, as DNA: TGCAGTGCTGCCACAGGGGTTAGTTCCTATAATTCACCCCTCCACTTT. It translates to CSAATGVSSYNSPLHF.

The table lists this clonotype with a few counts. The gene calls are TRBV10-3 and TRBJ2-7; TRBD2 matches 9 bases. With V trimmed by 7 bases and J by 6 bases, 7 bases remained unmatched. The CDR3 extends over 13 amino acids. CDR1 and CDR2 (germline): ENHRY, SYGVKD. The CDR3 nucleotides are TGTGCCATCACGGGACTAGCTTTTGGCGAGCAGTACTTC. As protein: CAITGLAFGEQYF.

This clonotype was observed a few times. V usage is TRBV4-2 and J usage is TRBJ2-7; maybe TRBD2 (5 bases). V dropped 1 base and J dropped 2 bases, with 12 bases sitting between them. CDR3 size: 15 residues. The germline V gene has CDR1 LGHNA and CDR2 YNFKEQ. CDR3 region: CASSQGPGIPYEQYF. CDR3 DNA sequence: TGTGCCAGCAGCCAAGGTCCCGGGATTCCCTACGAGCAGTACTTC.

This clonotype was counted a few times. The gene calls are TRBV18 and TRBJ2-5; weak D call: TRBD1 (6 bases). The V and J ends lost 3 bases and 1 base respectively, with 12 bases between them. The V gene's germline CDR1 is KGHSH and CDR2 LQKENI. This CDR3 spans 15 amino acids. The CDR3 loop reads CASSPPGHPQETQYF. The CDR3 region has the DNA TGTGCCAGCTCACCCCCGGGACACCCCCAAGAGACCCAGTACTTC.

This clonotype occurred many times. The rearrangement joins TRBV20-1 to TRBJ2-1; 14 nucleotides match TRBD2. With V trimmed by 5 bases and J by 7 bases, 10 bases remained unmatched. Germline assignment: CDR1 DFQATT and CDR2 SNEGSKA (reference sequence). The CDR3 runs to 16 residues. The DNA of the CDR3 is TGCAGTGCTGGGGGACTAGCGGGAGCACGATTGAATGAGCAGTTCTTC. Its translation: CSAGGLAGARLNEQFF.

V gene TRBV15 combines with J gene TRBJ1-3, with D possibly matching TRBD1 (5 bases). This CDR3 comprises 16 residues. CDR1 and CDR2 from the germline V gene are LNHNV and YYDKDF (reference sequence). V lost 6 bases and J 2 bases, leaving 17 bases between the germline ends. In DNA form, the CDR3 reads TGTGCCACCAGGACCCTCCGGGGGAAAACTGGAAACACCATATATTTT. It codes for CATRTLRGKTGNTIYF.

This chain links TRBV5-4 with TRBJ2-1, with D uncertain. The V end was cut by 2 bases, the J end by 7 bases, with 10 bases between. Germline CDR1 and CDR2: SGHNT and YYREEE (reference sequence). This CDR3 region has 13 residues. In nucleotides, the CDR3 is TGTGCCAGCAGCTTAATCTTAGTAAATGAGCAGTTCTTC. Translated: CASSLILVNEQFF.

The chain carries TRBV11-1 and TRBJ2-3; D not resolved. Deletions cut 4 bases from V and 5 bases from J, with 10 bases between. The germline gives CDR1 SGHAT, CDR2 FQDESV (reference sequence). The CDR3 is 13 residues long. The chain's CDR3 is CASSSTPRDTQYF. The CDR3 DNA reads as TGTGCCAGCAGCTCAACACCGCGAGATACGCAGTATTTT.

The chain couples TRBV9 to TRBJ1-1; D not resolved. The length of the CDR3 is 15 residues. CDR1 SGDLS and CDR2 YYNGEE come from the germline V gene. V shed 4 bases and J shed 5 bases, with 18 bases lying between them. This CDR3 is CASSPRGDSWTEAFF. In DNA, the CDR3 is TGTGCCAGCAGCCCCCGGGGAGACTCGTGGACTGAAGCTTTCTTT.

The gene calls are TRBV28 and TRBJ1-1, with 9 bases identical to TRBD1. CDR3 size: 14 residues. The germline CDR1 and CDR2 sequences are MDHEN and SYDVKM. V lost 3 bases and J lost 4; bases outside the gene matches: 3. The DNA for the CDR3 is TGTGCCAGCAGTTTGCGGGACAGGGCCACTGAAGCTTTCTTT. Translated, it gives CASSLRDRATEAFF.

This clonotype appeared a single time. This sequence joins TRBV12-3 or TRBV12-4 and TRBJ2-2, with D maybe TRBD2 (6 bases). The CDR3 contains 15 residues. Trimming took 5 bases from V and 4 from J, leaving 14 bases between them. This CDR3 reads CASSRRTGGTGELFF. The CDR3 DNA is TGTGCCAGCAGTCGTAGGACCGGGGGCACCGGGGAGCTGTTTTTT.

CDR3 residues: CASSIGTGGNQPQHF. Here the CDR3 DNA reads TGTGCCAGCAGTATCGGGACAGGGGGGAATCAGCCCCAGCATTTT. The V gene is TRBV6-2 or TRBV6-3, the J gene TRBJ1-5; 11 bases line up with TRBD1. The length of the CDR3 is 15 residues. Germline V gene sequence: CDR1 MNHEY, CDR2 SVGEGT. V lost 5 bases, J lost 4 bases, and 4 bases stayed unmatched.

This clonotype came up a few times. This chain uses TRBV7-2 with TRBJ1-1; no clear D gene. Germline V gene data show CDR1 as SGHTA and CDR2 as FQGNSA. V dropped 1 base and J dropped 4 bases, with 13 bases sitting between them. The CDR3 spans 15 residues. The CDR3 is CASSLVGGQATEAFF. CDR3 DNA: TGTGCCAGCAGCTTAGTAGGAGGGCAAGCCACTGAAGCTTTCTTT.

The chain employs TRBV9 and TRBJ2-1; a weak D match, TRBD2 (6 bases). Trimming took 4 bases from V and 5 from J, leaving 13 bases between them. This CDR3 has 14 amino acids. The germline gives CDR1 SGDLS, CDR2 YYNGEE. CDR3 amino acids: CASSLGTLNNEQFF. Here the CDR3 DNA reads TGTGCCAGCAGCTTAGGGACTCTAAACAATGAGCAGTTCTTC.

This CDR3 reads CASSPPTGTGDHEQYF. The CDR3 DNA is TGTGCCAGCAGCCCTCCGACCGGGACAGGGGACCACGAGCAGTACTTC. The V call is TRBV12-3 or TRBV12-4, the J call TRBJ2-7; the match to TRBD1 covers 10 bases. The CDR3 extends over 16 amino acids. V lost 6 bases, J lost 5 bases, and 13 bases stayed unmatched.

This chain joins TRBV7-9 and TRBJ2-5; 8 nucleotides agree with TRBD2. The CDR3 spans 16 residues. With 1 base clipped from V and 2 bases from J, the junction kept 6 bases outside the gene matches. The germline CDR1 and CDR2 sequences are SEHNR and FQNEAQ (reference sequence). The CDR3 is CASSLGAGGAQETQYF. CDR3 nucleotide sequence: TGTGCCAGCAGCTTAGGGGCGGGAGGAGCACAAGAGACCCAGTACTTC.

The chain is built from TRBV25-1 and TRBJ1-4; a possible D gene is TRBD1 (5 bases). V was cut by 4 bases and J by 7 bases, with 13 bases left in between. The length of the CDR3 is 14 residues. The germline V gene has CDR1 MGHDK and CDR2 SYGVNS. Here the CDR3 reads CASSAPRDGEKLFF. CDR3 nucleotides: TGTGCCAGCAGTGCCCCCAGGGACGGTGAAAAACTGTTTTTT.

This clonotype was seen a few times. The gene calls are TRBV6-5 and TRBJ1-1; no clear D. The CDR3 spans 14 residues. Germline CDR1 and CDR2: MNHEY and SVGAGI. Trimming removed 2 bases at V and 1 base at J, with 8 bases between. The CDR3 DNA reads TGTGCCAGCAGTTACAAGCGGGGGAACACTGAAGCTTTCTTT. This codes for CASSYKRGNTEAFF.

Written as DNA, the CDR3 is TGTGCCAGCAGTTACTCGAGCCCAGCGAACACTGAAGCTTTCTTT. Translation: CASSYSSPANTEAFF. This chain connects TRBV6-6 to TRBJ1-1; D is unresolved. Trimming cost V 0 bases and J 1 base, with 9 bases left between them. CDR3 length equals 15 residues. CDR1 is MNHNY, CDR2 SVGAGI, per germline (reference sequence).

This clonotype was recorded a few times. DNA of the CDR3: TGCAGCGTTCTTGGCCTCGGCGACAGGGCCTATGGCTACACCTTC. This sequence encodes CSVLGLGDRAYGYTF. The chain carries TRBV29-1 and TRBJ1-2; 7 bases match TRBD1. The CDR3 length is 15 residues. In germline, CDR1 is SQVTM, CDR2 ANQGSEA. J gave up 4 bases and V 5 bases, and 13 bases lay outside the gene matches.